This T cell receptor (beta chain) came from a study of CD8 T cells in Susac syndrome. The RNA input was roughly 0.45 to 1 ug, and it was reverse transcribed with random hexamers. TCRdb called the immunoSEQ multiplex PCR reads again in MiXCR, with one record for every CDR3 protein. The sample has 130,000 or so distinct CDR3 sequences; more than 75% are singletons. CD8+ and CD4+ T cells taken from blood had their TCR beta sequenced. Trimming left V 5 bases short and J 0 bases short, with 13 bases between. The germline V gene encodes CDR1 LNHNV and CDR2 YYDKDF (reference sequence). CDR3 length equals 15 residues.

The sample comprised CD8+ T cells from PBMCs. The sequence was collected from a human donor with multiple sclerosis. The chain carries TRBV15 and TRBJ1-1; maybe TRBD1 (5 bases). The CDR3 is CATSGVDSMNTEAFF. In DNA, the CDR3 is TGTGCCACCAGCGGGGTCGACAGCATGAACACTGAAGCTTTCTTT. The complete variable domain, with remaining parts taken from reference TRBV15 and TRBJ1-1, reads DAMVIQNPRYQVTQFGKPVTLSCSQTLNHNVMYWYQQKSSQAPKLLFHYYDKDFNNEADTPDNFQSRRPNTSFCFLDIRSPGLGDTAMYLCATSGVDSMNTEAFFGQGTRLTVV.